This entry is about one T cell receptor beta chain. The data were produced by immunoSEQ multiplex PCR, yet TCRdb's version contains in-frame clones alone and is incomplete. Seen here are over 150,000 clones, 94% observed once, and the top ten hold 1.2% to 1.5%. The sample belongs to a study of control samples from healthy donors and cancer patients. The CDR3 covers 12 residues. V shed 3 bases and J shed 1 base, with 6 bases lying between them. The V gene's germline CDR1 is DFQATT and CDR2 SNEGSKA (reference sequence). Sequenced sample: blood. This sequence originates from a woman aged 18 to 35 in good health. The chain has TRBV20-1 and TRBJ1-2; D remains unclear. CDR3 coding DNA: TGCAGTGCTAGTCTTGATAACTATGGCTACACCTTC. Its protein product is CSASLDNYGYTF.